This T cell receptor beta chain comes out of a study of long-term antiretroviral therapy in people with HIV. Germline CDR1 is LNHNV and CDR2 is YYDKDF (reference sequence). The CDR3 length is 12 residues. Between the trimmed V and J ends, which lost 1 base and 7 bases, there was a span of 8 bases. PBMC samples from each donor numbered at least one pre-ART and at least two post-ART. Going into DNA extraction, samples held roughly 0.95-10 million cryopreserved PBMC. Running of the v3.0 immunoSEQ assay took place at survey level. Clones were sequenced by immunoSEQ multiplex PCR, and TCRdb holds only the in-frame ones, with some missing. This table has nearly 20,000 clones, approximately 80% appearing once.

This TCR was recovered from a woman aged 40 to 50 with HIV. The sample consisted of unsorted PBMCs, taken 0.2 years after starting antiretroviral therapy. The chain recombines TRBV15 with TRBJ2-7; tentative D call: TRBD1 (6 bases). The CDR3 DNA reads TGTGCCACCAGCAGAGCTGGGACAGAGCAGTACTTC. Translating it yields CATSRAGTEQYF.